Shown below are 18 T cell receptor beta chains from a single sample sequenced in a study of cytomegalovirus exposure and HLA in healthy donors. PCR employed 60 Vbeta and 13 Jbeta primers. The data were produced by immunoSEQ multiplex PCR, yet TCRdb's version contains in-frame clones alone and is incomplete. Its clone listing holds tens of thousands of clones. The sequenced material came from PBMCs. The receptors here all came from a woman aged 30 to 39 in good health and CMV-seronegative.

The CDR3, as DNA: TGTGCCAGCAGCCCACTGACAGTTACGAATGGCTACACCTTC. Its protein product is CASSPLTVTNGYTF. J is TRBJ1-2 and V is TRBV9; D is possibly TRBD1 (5 bases). Germline values: CDR1 SGDLS, CDR2 YYNGEE. V was shortened by 4 bases and J by 6 bases, with 16 bases between the two germline ends. This CDR3 has 14 residues.

J is TRBJ1-1 and V is TRBV6-5, with unresolved D. The CDR3 runs 11 residues. CDR1 is MNHEY and CDR2 is SVGAGI in the germline V gene. V was trimmed by 3 bases and J by 10 bases, leaving 9 bases between them. The CDR3 spells CASSYWGGAFF. The CDR3 nucleotides are TGTGCCAGCAGTTATTGGGGAGGAGCTTTCTTT.

As concerns this clone: Different DNA sequences within this sample yield the same CDR3. This chain joins TRBV9 and TRBJ2-7, with 10 nucleotides matching TRBD2. The CDR3 consists of 15 residues. The ends lost 0 bases at V and 3 bases at J; junction bases unmatched: 3. Germline CDR1 reads SGDLS; CDR2 reads YYNGEE. CDR3 region: CASSVGLAGVYEQYF. The DNA of the CDR3 is TGTGCCAGCAGCGTAGGGCTAGCGGGAGTCTACGAGCAGTACTTC.

The chain combines TRBV6-1 with TRBJ2-5; 8 positions match TRBD2. The J segment lost 6 bases and the V segment lost 4 bases, leaving 10 bases of the junction unmatched. This CDR3 is 15 amino acids long. Germline CDR1 and CDR2: MNHNS and SASEGT. The CDR3 nucleotides read TGTGCCAGCAGTGCCCGGGGGAGCGGGAGTAAGACCCAGTACTTC. It specifies CASSARGSGSKTQYF.

The V gene is TRBV15, the J gene TRBJ1-2, with TRBD1 as a possible D gene (6 bases). The germline gives CDR1 LNHNV, CDR2 YYDKDF (reference sequence). This CDR3 has 14 residues. The V end was cut by 4 bases, the J end by 8 bases, with 17 bases between. DNA for the CDR3: TGTGCCACCAGCAAAGCCCAGGGGCCAGGGGGCTACACCTTC. It translates to CATSKAQGPGGYTF. The full variable domain, with the rest looked up from reference TRBV15 and TRBJ1-2, is DAMVIQNPRYQVTQFGKPVTLSCSQTLNHNVMYWYQQKSSQAPKLLFHYYDKDFNNEADTPDNFQSRRPNTSFCFLDIRSPGLGDTAMYLCATSKAQGPGGYTFGSGTRLTVV.

The rearrangement uses TRBV5-1 and TRBJ1-4, with D possibly TRBD1 on 5 matching bases. Germline CDR1 reads SGHRS; CDR2 reads YFSETQ. V shed 7 bases and J shed 0 bases, with 16 bases lying between them. CDR3 length: 16 residues. In DNA form, the CDR3 reads TGCGCCAGCCGGCCCGGGGGTGGTGCAACTAATGAAAAACTGTTTTTT. It codes for CASRPGGGATNEKLFF.

The chain uses TRBV28 and TRBJ2-7; TRBD2 aligns across 9 bases. Germline V gene sequence: CDR1 MDHEN, CDR2 SYDVKM. V was clipped by 7 bases and J by 6 bases; unmatched bases: 7. The CDR3 runs 13 residues. CDR3 in amino acids: CASTASGTREQYF. For the CDR3, the DNA is TGTGCCAGCACGGCTAGCGGGACGCGCGAGCAGTACTTC.

This sequence joins TRBV4-2 and TRBJ2-1; 9 bases are shared with TRBD2. After removal of 5 bases from V and 0 bases from J, the junction contained 8 bases not matched to a gene. Germline V gives CDR1 LGHNA, CDR2 YNFKEQ. The CDR3 has 17 residues. The CDR3 DNA is TGTGCCAGCAGCTTGTCTAGCGGGACGGGCTCCTACAATGAGCAGTTCTTC. Translating gives CASSLSSGTGSYNEQFF.

The chain carries TRBV14 and TRBJ2-2; 11 bases match TRBD2. CDR3 length: 16 amino acids. The junction had 5 bases not matched to a gene; V was cut back by 1 base and J by 7 bases. The V gene's germline CDR1 is SGHDN and CDR2 FVKESK. CDR3 region: CASSQVAGLADGELFF. As DNA, the CDR3 is TGTGCCAGCAGCCAAGTGGCGGGACTAGCGGACGGGGAGCTGTTTTTT.

Points on this clone: An end of the junction differs from the germline gene, which may be a read error. The chain is built from TRBV29-1 and TRBJ1-1, with 7 bases aligning to TRBD1. The CDR3 spans 14 residues. From germline, CDR1 is SQVTM and CDR2 ANQGSEA. DNA of the CDR3: TGCAATCCTTGGAGGGGACAGATGAACGCTGAAGCTTTCTTT. Protein: CNPWRGQMNAEAFF.

This rearrangement joins TRBV27 to TRBJ1-2; possible D gene TRBD1, 5 bases. V was clipped by 3 bases and J by 8 bases, with 16 bases between them. In germline, CDR1 is MNHEY, CDR2 SMNVEV (reference sequence). The CDR3 loop spans 14 amino acids. The CDR3 DNA reads as TGTGCCAGCAGTTTGGGGCGGCTTATGGGAGGCTACACCTTC. Translating gives CASSLGRLMGGYTF.

The CDR3 here is CASSLLTGQGRSTDTQYF. Here the CDR3 DNA reads TGTGCCAGCTCACTCTTGACAGGCCAAGGTCGGAGCACAGATACGCAGTATTTT. This chain links TRBV18 with TRBJ2-3; perhaps TRBD1 as D (6 bases). The CDR3 has 18 residues. Trimming took off 4 bases at V and 0 bases at J, with 20 bases between the two ends. CDR1 and CDR2 from the germline V gene are KGHSH and LQKENI. Variable domain in full (rest from reference TRBV18 and TRBJ2-3): NAGVMQNPRHLVRRRGQEARLRCSPMKGHSHVYWYRQLPEEGLKFMVYLQKENIIDESGMPKERFSAEFPKEGPSILRIQQVVRGDSAAYFCASSLLTGQGRSTDTQYFGPGTRLTVL.

The J gene is TRBJ2-7, the V gene TRBV30; D possibly corresponds to TRBD1 (5 bases). This CDR3 has 13 residues. Trimming left V 0 bases short and J 8 bases short, with 14 bases between. The germline V gene has CDR1 GTSNPN and CDR2 SVGIG (reference sequence). CDR3 sequence reads: CAWSVGVSVKQYF. In nucleotides, the CDR3 is TGTGCCTGGAGTGTAGGGGTTTCCGTTAAGCAGTACTTC.

The chain is built from TRBV11-2 and TRBJ2-5; TRBD1 matches 9 bases. Trimming removed 5 bases from V and 2 bases from J; junction bases left unmatched: 6. Germline V gene lookup returns CDR1 SGHAT and CDR2 FQNNGV. The CDR3 loop spans 15 amino acids. CDR3 in DNA: TGTGCCAGCAGCGTCCCGACAGGGGGACAAGAGACCCAGTACTTC. It encodes CASSVPTGGQETQYF.

The rearrangement joins TRBV15 to TRBJ1-1; 7 bases align to TRBD1. V trimming: 2 bases; J trimming: 4 bases; junction bases outside the gene matches: 1. This CDR3 spans 13 amino acids. Per germline, CDR1 LNHNV and CDR2 YYDKDF (reference sequence). The CDR3 DNA reads TGTGCCACCAGCAGACGACAGGGCACTGAAGCTTTCTTT. Amino acid sequence: CATSRRQGTEAFF.

The chain uses TRBV29-1 and TRBJ2-2; D possibly corresponds to TRBD1 (6 bases). Germline V gene sequence: CDR1 SQVTM, CDR2 ANQGSEA. The V gene lost 2 bases and the J gene lost 8 bases, with 24 bases spanning the gap. The CDR3 contains 17 residues. The CDR3 DNA is TGCAGCGTTGAATTAGACCGGGACAAGTCCCGTAAAGGGGAGCTGTTTTTT. Its translation: CSVELDRDKSRKGELFF.

The chain uses TRBV11-2 and TRBJ2-1; tentatively, D is TRBD2 (5 bases). Per the germline V gene, CDR1 is SGHAT and CDR2 is FQNNGV. The CDR3 totals 13 residues. V lost 5 bases and J lost 13, with 18 bases in between. For the CDR3, the DNA is TGTGCCAGCAGCGGATTGGAGGCTATTGAACAGTTCTTC. It specifies CASSGLEAIEQFF.

The chain has TRBV6-1 and TRBJ2-1; 9 nucleotides agree with TRBD2. V was clipped by 4 bases and J by 4 bases; unmatched bases: 8. This CDR3 has 16 residues. Germline V gene data show CDR1 as MNHNS and CDR2 as SASEGT. As DNA, the CDR3 is TGTGCCAGCAGTGGGATAGCGGGAGTGAGGTACAATGAGCAGTTCTTC. As protein: CASSGIAGVRYNEQFF.